This record looks at one T cell receptor (beta chain) sequence and its context. Trimming pared 3 bases from V and 2 bases from J, leaving 11 bases between. Looked up from germline, CDR1 is DFQATT and CDR2 is SNEGSKA (reference sequence). The CDR3 is made up of 13 amino acids. This entry is derived from a study of T cells in Graves' hyperthyroidism and ophthalmopathy. Amplification of TCR beta CDR3 regions was performed using RNA transcripts as template. HTBI primers were the set used in a first-round RT-PCR of the TCR CDR3. Each CDR3 protein is one row after TCRdb ran MiXCR on the multiplex PCR reads. The profile shows roughly 330,000 distinct CDR3 sequences, 16% of them singletons. Graves' hyperthyroidism was deemed stable given no ophthalmopathy progression within 18 months. The study enrolled patients aged 18 to 65 with newly diagnosed hyperthyroidism of under 2 months' duration.

Material for sequencing was blood. The V call is TRBV20-1, the J call TRBJ2-7, with D perhaps matching TRBD1 or TRBD2 (5 bases each). This receptor was identified in a man aged 25-45 years with Graves' hyperthyroidism. CDR3 in amino acids: CSARGRATYEQYF. The CDR3 DNA follows: TGCAGTGCTAGGGGACGGGCCACCTACGAGCAGTACTTC.